This T cell receptor (beta chain) emerged from a study of shared clonotypes between healthy human individuals. General study results and limits: There were few donors, and this limited the genetic and exposure-history diversity represented.

It was at deep level that the assay was run. Profiled with immunoSEQ multiplex PCR; TCRdb holds only in-frame clones, not every one. The repertoire consists of about 380,000 clones, with just over 95% occurring once and the leading ten covering approximately 0.3%. Healthy HIV-negative adults without recent acute infections or vaccinations served as donors. The donor cohort consisted entirely of Caucasian adults residing in Nashville, Tennessee. For this clone: Its antigen is as yet unknown.

V lost 3 bases and J 2 bases, leaving 19 bases between the germline ends. The V gene's germline CDR1 is SGHRS and CDR2 YFSETQ. This CDR3 is 17 amino acids long. The J gene is TRBJ2-3, the V gene TRBV5-1; no clear D gene. This sequence originates from a man aged 25 to 45 in good health. Sequenced input: memory CD8+ T cells sorted from blood. The subset: CD45RO+ cells pooled with CCR7-negative TemRA cells. The CDR3 nucleotides read TGCGCCAGCAGCTCCGGCCTCCCGGGCTCCCACACAGATACGCAGTATTTT. Its translation: CASSSGLPGSHTDTQYF.